The 12 T cell receptor beta chains below all came from one sample that was sequenced in a study of CD8+ T cells in alopecia areata. TCR sequencing used cDNA made by reverse transcription of extracted RNA. The repertoire was sequenced with immunoSEQ multiplex PCR; TCRdb's copy has only in-frame clones and lacks some. The profile shows fewer than 250,000 clones, approximately 61% of them singletons. Noted treatment: oral pan-JAK inhibitor, 5-10 mg twice daily. The sequences come from CD4+ T cells sorted from blood, collected at week 24, from a patient treated with tofacitinib. The receptors derive from a human donor with alopecia areata.

The CDR3 DNA sequence: TGTGCCAGCGGGTGGGGGCTTCAGCACACTGAAGCTTTCTTT. Translated: CASGWGLQHTEAFF. V and J are TRBV2 and TRBJ1-1; D is perhaps TRBD1 (6 bases). V lost 8 bases and J 3 bases, leaving 16 bases between the germline ends. Germline loops: CDR1 SNHLY, CDR2 FYNNEI. There are 14 residues in the CDR3.

The rearrangement uses TRBV5-6 and TRBJ2-1; maybe TRBD2 (6 bases). This CDR3 contains 16 residues. The germline V and J ends were trimmed by 2 bases and 0 bases, with 12 bases remaining between them. CDR1 SGHDT and CDR2 YYEEEE come from the germline V gene. In DNA form, the CDR3 reads TGTGCCAGCAGCTTTCTAGCGCTCAGCTCCTACAATGAGCAGTTCTTC. Its translation: CASSFLALSSYNEQFF.

The table lists this clone with many counts. The V and J genes are TRBV9 and TRBJ1-2; D call uncertain. Per germline, CDR1 SGDLS and CDR2 YYNGEE. The CDR3 spans 15 residues. Trimming took 0 bases from V and 0 from J, leaving 9 bases between them. The CDR3 sequence is CASSVEGRANYGYTF. CDR3 in DNA: TGTGCCAGCAGCGTAGAGGGTCGGGCTAACTATGGCTACACCTTC.

V is TRBV27 and J is TRBJ2-1; the match to TRBD2 covers 9 bases. There are 14 residues in the CDR3. CDR1 and CDR2 from the germline V gene are MNHEY and SMNVEV (reference sequence). The J segment lost 8 bases and the V segment lost 8 bases, leaving 10 bases of the junction unmatched. As DNA, the CDR3 is TGTGCCAGCCGCGGCCTAGCGGGGAATCATGAGCAGTTCTTC. Residues: CASRGLAGNHEQFF.

The V gene is TRBV29-1, the J gene TRBJ2-3; D ambiguous. This CDR3 has 10 amino acids. Germline V gives CDR1 SQVTM, CDR2 ANQGSEA. Trimming cost V 4 bases and J 2 bases, with 1 base left between them. CDR3: CSVVTDTQYF. Written as DNA, the CDR3 is TGCAGCGTTGTCACAGATACGCAGTATTTT.

J is TRBJ2-7 and V is TRBV7-9; no reliable D call. The V end was cut by 5 bases, the J end by 0 bases, with 11 bases between. Germline V gene lookup returns CDR1 SEHNR and CDR2 FQNEAQ (reference sequence). The CDR3 has 14 residues. The CDR3 region is CASSPPQSSYEQYF. The CDR3 region has the DNA TGTGCCAGCAGCCCCCCTCAGAGCTCCTACGAGCAGTACTTC.

This clone was picked up a small number of times. The rearrangement uses TRBV25-1 and TRBJ1-2, with TRBD1 identical over 9 bases. The junction had 0 bases not matched to a gene; V was cut back by 2 bases and J by 2 bases. In germline, CDR1 is MGHDK, CDR2 SYGVNS. The length of the CDR3 is 14 residues. CDR3 coding DNA: TGTGCCAGCAGTGAAGGGACAGGGAACTATGGCTACACCTTC. Its translation: CASSEGTGNYGYTF.

This sequence joins TRBV11-2 and TRBJ2-7; D might be TRBD2 (6 bases). Germline CDR1 reads SGHAT; CDR2 reads FQNNGV. The V gene lost 5 bases and the J gene lost 7 bases, with 21 bases spanning the gap. The CDR3 has 15 residues. DNA for the CDR3: TGTGCCAGCAGCCCCGCGGGGTCACGCCAGGGAGAGCAGTACTTC. Translated, it gives CASSPAGSRQGEQYF. Full variable domain (outside the CDR3, taken from reference TRBV11-2 and TRBJ2-7): EAGVAQSPRYKIIEKRQSVAFWCNPISGHATLYWYQQILGQGPKLLIQFQNNGVVDDSQLPKDRFSAERLKGVDSTLKIQPAKLEDSAVYLCASSPAGSRQGEQYFGPGTRLTVT.

This rearrangement joins TRBV20-1 to TRBJ1-1, with D perhaps TRBD1 (6 bases). Trimming removed 5 bases at V and 4 bases at J, with 8 bases between. There are 11 residues in the CDR3. Germline CDR1 and CDR2: DFQATT and SNEGSKA (reference sequence). The CDR3, as DNA: TGCAGTGCTTACAGGGTCACTGAAGCTTTCTTT. It is translated as CSAYRVTEAFF.

In the case of this clone: The same CDR3 arises from other DNA sequences in this sample as well. V is TRBV5-5 and J is TRBJ2-7, with TRBD1 matching over 12 bases. CDR3 length equals 15 residues. J gave up 4 bases and V 4 bases, and 6 bases lay outside the gene matches. Germline CDR1 reads SGHKS; CDR2 reads YYEKEE (reference sequence). The chain's CDR3 is CASSRGQGASYEQYF. The CDR3 DNA sequence: TGTGCCAGCAGCCGGGGACAGGGGGCTTCTTACGAGCAGTACTTC.

This chain uses TRBV29-1 with TRBJ2-1, with D uncertain. The CDR3 sequence is 12 residues long. The V and J ends lost 2 bases and 6 bases respectively, with 8 bases between them. CDR1 and CDR2 from the germline V gene are SQVTM and ANQGSEA. The CDR3 DNA follows: TGCAGCGTTGAACGGGTCCCCAATGAGCAGTTCTTC. It translates to CSVERVPNEQFF.

The chain has TRBV19 and TRBJ2-7; possible D gene TRBD2, 5 bases. The CDR3 totals 16 residues. V lost 3 bases and J 3 bases, leaving 18 bases between the germline ends. Germline CDR1 reads LNHDA; CDR2 reads SQIVND (reference sequence). CDR3 protein: CASSITLGVSIYEQYF. The CDR3 DNA reads as TGTGCCAGTAGTATCACGCTCGGGGTTAGTATCTACGAGCAGTACTTC.